The following is a TCR beta chain sequence with its context. Its antigen is currently unknown. The data derive from a study of blood T cells in healthy people across ages. Study-level information: Researchers report that template switching captured about one barcoded beta molecule per two T cells. Study results and caveats: Both naive CD4+ cell counts and diversity were greater in long-lived donors than in aged donors.

The germline V gene has CDR1 DFQATT and CDR2 SNEGSKA (reference sequence). V gave up 1 base and J gave up 5 bases, with 17 bases separating them. CDR3 length: 15 amino acids. A second PCR of roughly 7 to 11 cycles used a sample-barcoded 5' primer and a J-beta primer mix. Sequencing yielded, for each sample, at least 2.5 million paired-end reads carrying CDR3. TCRdb re-called the 5' RACE reads with MiXCR, one entry per CDR3 protein. Among 1.5 million to 1.8 million distinct CDR3 sequences, approximately 42% were seen once, and the ten largest hold approximately 4.1%. Each donor had approximately 10 milliliters of peripheral blood drawn.

The sequencing input was blood. The chain links TRBV20-1 to TRBJ1-1, with D possibly matching TRBD1 (5 bases). The TCR was taken from a young woman in good health. Written as DNA, the CDR3 is TGCAGTGCTAGAGTGTCAGGGATCTCTGGTACTGAAGCTTTCTTT. The encoded protein is CSARVSGISGTEAFF.